This entry describes one TCR beta chain. Study processing details: Reference gene primer amplification in the assay estimated nucleated cell counts. Data came from immunoSEQ multiplex PCR; TCRdb stores just in-frame clones and leaves some out. V, J and clone size derive from that table, while D and trimming were established from the DNA sequence. The sample lists 200,000 to 300,000 clones, around nine tenths occurring once. This record comes from a study of blood T cell repertoires in COVID-19. Whole-study context: Italy, Spain and the United States were the sources of the convalescent and acute COVID-19 samples. From T cells, B-cell-depleted T cells, or PBMCs came the material, which was cDNA or gDNA.

The CDR3 totals 17 residues. V trimming: 1 base; J trimming: 2 bases; junction bases outside the gene matches: 7. Germline lookup yields CDR1 LNHDA and CDR2 SQIVND (reference sequence). The sample taken for sequencing was peripheral blood. The receptor comes from a man aged 35 to 55 who had recovered from COVID-19. The chain combines TRBV19 with TRBJ2-7; 11 positions match TRBD2. CDR3 sequence: CASSIGLAGGKTYEQYF. The CDR3 nucleotides are TGTGCCAGTAGTATAGGGCTAGCGGGAGGAAAAACCTACGAGCAGTACTTC.